This T cell receptor beta chain was recorded in a study of T cell changes during pregnancy in multiple sclerosis. Germline assignment: CDR1 SQVTM and CDR2 ANQGSEA. Trimming took off 4 bases at V and 5 bases at J, with 8 bases between the two ends. This CDR3 is 11 amino acids long. Sequencing was performed with immunoSEQ multiplex PCR; in TCRdb, only in-frame clones are kept and a portion is missing. This sample yields fewer than 100,000 clones, of which 85% to 95% are seen a single time; 2.6% belongs to the top ten. The material was peripheral blood, obtained after pregnancy. The chain uses TRBV29-1 and TRBJ1-1; no clear D gene. This TCR was recovered from a female donor in good health, enrolled as a control in a pregnancy study. For the CDR3, the DNA is TGCAGCGTTGGTAGTCTGACTGAAGCTTTCTTT. It codes for CSVGSLTEAFF. Full variable domain (outside the CDR3, taken from reference TRBV29-1 and TRBJ1-1): SAVISQKPSRDICQRGTSLTIQCQVDSQVTMMFWYRQQPGQSLTLIATANQGSEATYESGFVIDKFPISRPNLTFSTLTVSNMSPEDSSIYLCSVGSLTEAFFGQGTRLTVV.